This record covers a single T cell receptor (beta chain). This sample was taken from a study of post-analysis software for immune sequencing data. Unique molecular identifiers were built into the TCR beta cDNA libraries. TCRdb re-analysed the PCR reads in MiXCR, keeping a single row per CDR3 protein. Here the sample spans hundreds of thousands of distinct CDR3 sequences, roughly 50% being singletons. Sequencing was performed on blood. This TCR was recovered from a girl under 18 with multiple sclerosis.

The CDR3 DNA follows: TGTGCCAGCAGCTTAGCTCTGGGCACAGATACGCAGTATTTT. Amino acids: CASSLALGTDTQYF. The V and J genes are TRBV7-2 and TRBJ2-3; D is unclear. CDR1 and CDR2 from the germline V gene are SGHTA and FQGNSA. Trimming removed 0 bases from V and 1 base from J, with 5 bases in between. There are 14 residues in the CDR3.